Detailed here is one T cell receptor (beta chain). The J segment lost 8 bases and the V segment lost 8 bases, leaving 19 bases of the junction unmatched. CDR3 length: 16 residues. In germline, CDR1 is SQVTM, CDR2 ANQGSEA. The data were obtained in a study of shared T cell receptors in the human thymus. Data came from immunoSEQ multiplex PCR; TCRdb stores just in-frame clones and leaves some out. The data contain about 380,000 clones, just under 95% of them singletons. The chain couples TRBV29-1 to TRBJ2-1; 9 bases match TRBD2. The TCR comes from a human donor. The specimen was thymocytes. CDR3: CSILQPREGRSHEQFF. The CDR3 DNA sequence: TGCAGCATCTTACAGCCGCGGGAGGGCCGTAGCCATGAGCAGTTCTTC.